The 11 T cell receptor beta chains given below trace back to one sample, sequenced in a study of blood T cells in healthy people across ages. A second PCR, run for roughly 7 to 11 cycles, used a sample-barcoded 5' primer plus a J-beta primer mix. MiXCR, applied by TCRdb to the 5' RACE reads, yields one record per CDR3 protein. This repertoire shows hundreds of thousands of distinct CDR3 sequences, roughly 24% found once; its top ten account for around 2.9%. The same data also contributed to another study, on T cells of mothers and their children.

Material: blood. The receptors stem from a boy aged 5-17 years in good health.

This rearrangement joins TRBV7-9 to TRBJ2-7; 9 nucleotides line up with TRBD1. V shed 4 bases, J shed 1 base, and the junction held 11 bases outside the gene matches. The CDR3 length is 17 residues. Per germline, CDR1 SEHNR and CDR2 FQNEAQ (reference sequence). The CDR3 here is CASSSADRDRASYEQYF. The DNA of the CDR3 is TGTGCCAGCAGCTCGGCAGACCGGGACAGGGCTTCCTACGAGCAGTACTTC.

This clonotype appeared a few times. The V and J genes are TRBV28 and TRBJ1-4; no clear D gene. Germline CDR1 is MDHEN and CDR2 is SYDVKM. The CDR3 extends over 13 amino acids. Trimming removed 10 bases from V and 8 bases from J, with 17 bases in between. The CDR3 bases are TGTGCCACTCAACAGACTGCTCCGGAAAAACTGTTTTTT. Translation: CATQQTAPEKLFF. Based on the CDR3 plus reference TRBV28 and TRBJ1-4, the full variable domain is DVKVTQSSRYLVKRTGEKVFLECVQDMDHENMFWYRQDPGLGLRLIYFSYDVKMKEKGDIPEGYSVSREKKERFSLILESASTNQTSMYLCATQQTAPEKLFFGSGTQLSVL.

The chain links TRBV3-1 to TRBJ1-1; possibly TRBD1 for D (5 bases). CDR1 and CDR2 (germline): LGHDT, YNNKEL (reference sequence). This CDR3 contains 12 residues. Trimming stripped 3 bases from V and 8 bases from J, with 10 bases between. CDR3 nucleotide sequence: TGTGCCAGCAGCCAGGGGCATGGAGAAGCTTTCTTT. Residues: CASSQGHGEAFF.

This clonotype occurred a few times. The rearrangement joins TRBV10-3 to TRBJ2-1; 7 bases are a match to TRBD1. CDR3 length: 15 amino acids. Germline CDR1 ENHRY, CDR2 SYGVKD. V was clipped by 1 base and J by 7 bases; unmatched bases: 7. The CDR3 sequence is CAISELTGAGNEQFF. In DNA form, the CDR3 reads TGTGCCATCAGTGAGTTAACAGGGGCGGGTAATGAGCAGTTCTTC.

This clonotype showed up just a few times. The chain couples TRBV24-1 to TRBJ2-3, with 14 bases identical to TRBD2. With 4 bases clipped from V and 3 bases from J, the junction kept 8 bases outside the gene matches. CDR1 and CDR2 from the germline V gene are KGHDR and SFDVKD. The CDR3 spans 18 residues. The CDR3 loop reads CATSEDGTSGRMTDTQYF. The CDR3 bases are TGTGCCACCAGTGAGGACGGGACTAGCGGGAGAATGACAGATACGCAGTATTTT.

The chain has TRBV28 and TRBJ2-7, with D perhaps TRBD1 or TRBD2 (5 bases each). Germline CDR1 and CDR2: MDHEN and SYDVKM. V lost 6 bases and J 2 bases, leaving 23 bases between the germline ends. The CDR3 runs 17 residues. This chain's CDR3 is CASRSGPQRITAYEQYF. The CDR3 DNA sequence: TGTGCCAGCAGGTCGGGACCTCAAAGAATTACCGCCTACGAGCAGTACTTC.

This clonotype turned up a few times. V is TRBV12-3 or TRBV12-4 and J is TRBJ1-5, with 9 bases identical to TRBD1. CDR3 size: 16 residues. J was trimmed by 0 bases and V by 6 bases; bases with no gene match: 6. The CDR3 DNA sequence: TGTGCCAGCAGGACAGGGGGAGACTATAGCAATCAGCCCCAGCATTTT. Translated, it gives CASRTGGDYSNQPQHF.

A few counts support this clonotype. The rearrangement joins TRBV6-6 to TRBJ2-5, with D unclear. The CDR3 totals 14 residues. V was clipped by 4 bases and J by 1 base, with 10 bases between them. In germline, CDR1 is MNHNY, CDR2 SVGAGI (reference sequence). CDR3 DNA sequence: TGTGCCAGCAGTTCTGGGGATCTCCAAGAGACCCAGTACTTC. Amino acid sequence: CASSSGDLQETQYF.

This clonotype has a handful of counts. V is TRBV2 and J is TRBJ2-3, with TRBD2 matching over 9 bases. The V and J ends lost 7 bases and 6 bases, in that order; junction bases with no gene match: 11. The CDR3 covers 15 residues. Per germline, CDR1 SNHLY and CDR2 FYNNEI. The CDR3 reads CASIPASGAGDTQYF. The CDR3 DNA is TGTGCCAGCATTCCGGCTAGCGGGGCCGGGGATACGCAGTATTTT.

The rearrangement joins TRBV5-1 to TRBJ2-1; D may be TRBD2 (5 bases). The CDR3 runs 16 residues. V was trimmed by 2 bases and J by 2 bases, leaving 14 bases between them. Per germline, CDR1 SGHRS and CDR2 YFSETQ. In nucleotides, the CDR3 is TGCGCCAGCAGCTTTGGAGCGGAGATTCCCTACAATGAGCAGTTCTTC. Its protein product is CASSFGAEIPYNEQFF.

This clonotype was counted only a few times. A junction end diverges from the germline sequence, so it may reflect a read error. V is TRBV29-1 and J is TRBJ2-5; 9 bases match TRBD1. The CDR3 spans 13 residues. Looked up from germline, CDR1 is SQVTM and CDR2 is ANQGSEA. CDR3 DNA sequence: TGCAGCGGCAAAGGGACAGGGACCTACGAGCAGCACTTC. Translated, it gives CSGKGTGTYEQHF.